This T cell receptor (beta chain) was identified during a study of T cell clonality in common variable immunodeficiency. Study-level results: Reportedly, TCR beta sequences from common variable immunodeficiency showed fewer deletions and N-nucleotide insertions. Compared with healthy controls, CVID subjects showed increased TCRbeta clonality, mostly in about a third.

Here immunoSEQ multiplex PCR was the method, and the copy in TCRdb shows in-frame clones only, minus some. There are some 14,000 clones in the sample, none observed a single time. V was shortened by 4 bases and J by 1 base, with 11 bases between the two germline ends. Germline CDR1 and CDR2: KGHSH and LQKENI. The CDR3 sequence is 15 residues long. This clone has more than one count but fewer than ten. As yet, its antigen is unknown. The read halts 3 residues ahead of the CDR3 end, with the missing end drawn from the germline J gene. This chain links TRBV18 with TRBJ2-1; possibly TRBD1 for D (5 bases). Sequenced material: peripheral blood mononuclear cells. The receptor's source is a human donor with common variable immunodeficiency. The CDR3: CASSLDSPSYNEQFF. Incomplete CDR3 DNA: TGTGCCAGCTCACTCGACAGCCCGTCCTACAATGAG.